This T cell receptor (beta chain) was observed in a study of T cells in Graves' hyperthyroidism and ophthalmopathy. This clonotype was observed a few times. Amplification yielded TCR beta CDR3 regions, with RNA transcripts as the source. The TCR CDR3 was amplified in a first-round RT-PCR using the HTBI primer set. TCRdb re-called the multiplex PCR reads through MiXCR, storing one row per CDR3 protein. Here the sample spans around 540,000 distinct CDR3 sequences, approximately 44% being singletons. Diagnosis relied on clinical symptoms, serum thyroxine and TRAb, thyroid ultrasound and orbital computed tomography. The CDR3 is 12 residues long. Between the trimmed V and J ends, which lost 5 bases and 1 base, there was a span of 7 bases. The V gene's germline CDR1 is SQVTM and CDR2 ANQGSEA.

The rearrangement links TRBV29-1 to TRBJ2-3; unclear D gene. The clonotype comes from a woman under 30 with Graves' hyperthyroidism. Sequencing was carried out using peripheral blood or thyroid tissue (not recorded which). The CDR3 DNA is TGCAGCGTTCGAGTCGGCACAGATACGCAGTATTTT. Encoded protein: CSVRVGTDTQYF.